The 23 T cell receptor beta chains below come from one sample, sequenced in a study of cytomegalovirus exposure and HLA in healthy donors (dated 2017 in TCRdb). Library generation was performed with the immunoSEQ multiplex PCR assay. A mixture of 60 forward primers for TCR Vbeta segments and 13 reverse primers for TCR Jbeta segments was used in the multiplex PCR. Here the immuneACCESS table is served through TCRdb, limited to in-frame sequences with V and J called. Missing clones are a known gap in these copies; in checked studies unresolved V genes cover under half, and the rest lacks a known reason. Across this sample there are fewer than 130,000 clones, with more than 70% seen only once. Clones ranked in the top ten supply 2.5% to 3% of the sample. The sample was PBMCs. These receptors were collected from a woman aged 60 to 75 in good health and CMV-seropositive.

The rearrangement joins TRBV30 to TRBJ2-3; 16 bases are a match to TRBD2. V lost 1 base, J lost 4 bases, and 2 bases stayed unmatched. Germline V gives CDR1 GTSNPN, CDR2 SVGIG (reference sequence). There are 16 residues in the CDR3. The CDR3 protein is CAWSGGLAGGADTQYF. CDR3 DNA: TGTGCCTGGAGTGGGGGACTAGCGGGAGGGGCAGATACGCAGTATTTT.

This clone was observed a few times. The chain is built from TRBV6-4 and TRBJ1-1; no firm D call. CDR3 size: 13 residues. The V end was cut by 5 bases, the J end by 1 base, with 8 bases between. Germline V gives CDR1 MRHNA, CDR2 SNTAGT. The CDR3 bases are TGTGCCAGCAGTCAGGCTGAGAACACTGAAGCTTTCTTT. Encoded protein: CASSQAENTEAFF.

The CDR3 reads CASSQGLATDTQYF. In DNA, the CDR3 is TGTGCCAGCAGCCAAGGACTAGCGACAGATACGCAGTATTTT. The V call is TRBV14, the J call TRBJ2-3, with 8 bases identical to TRBD2. The trim removed 1 base at V and 3 bases at J, leaving 0 bases unmatched. CDR3 length equals 14 residues. Germline CDR1 is SGHDN and CDR2 is FVKESK.

The chain has TRBV7-9 and TRBJ1-6; 8 bases align to TRBD1. The CDR3 spans 15 residues. The germline CDR1 and CDR2 sequences are SEHNR and FQNEAQ (reference sequence). With 4 bases clipped from V and 10 bases from J, the junction kept 9 bases outside the gene matches. This CDR3 is CASSSSDRDRSPLHF. The CDR3, as DNA: TGTGCCAGCAGCTCATCGGACAGGGATCGGTCACCCCTCCACTTT.

This clone was recorded a few times. The V gene is TRBV7-2, the J gene TRBJ2-7; 9 bases agree with TRBD2. CDR3 length: 15 residues. Germline V gives CDR1 SGHTA, CDR2 FQGNSA. V dropped 3 bases and J dropped 2; count of bases not matched to a gene: 5. The CDR3 region has the DNA TGTGCCAGCAGCTTGGCGGGAGGGCCCACCTACGAGCAGTACTTC. This gives the protein CASSLAGGPTYEQYF.

This chain connects TRBV7-9 to TRBJ1-1; a weak D match, TRBD1 (6 bases). CDR3 length equals 13 residues. V was clipped by 5 bases and J by 1 base, with 8 bases between them. Germline CDR1 is SEHNR and CDR2 is FQNEAQ (reference sequence). In DNA, the CDR3 is TGTGCCAGCAGCAAACAGGGGAACACTGAAGCTTTCTTT. This gives the protein CASSKQGNTEAFF.

This clone has a handful of counts. The chain links TRBV25-1 to TRBJ2-5, with D possibly being TRBD1 (6 bases). The CDR3 sequence is 16 residues long. Trimming took off 5 bases at V and 4 bases at J, with 20 bases between the two ends. Germline V gene lookup returns CDR1 MGHDK and CDR2 SYGVNS. CDR3 protein: CASSSGTNPRRETQYF. In DNA, the CDR3 is TGTGCCAGCAGTTCAGGGACAAACCCTCGTCGAGAGACCCAGTACTTC.

The chain couples TRBV18 to TRBJ2-7; 10 positions match TRBD1. CDR3 length: 16 residues. Germline CDR1 is KGHSH and CDR2 is LQKENI. The V segment lost 3 bases and the J segment 9 bases; nucleotides outside the gene matches: 14. The CDR3 is CASSPSEAGTGVGQYF. DNA of the CDR3: TGTGCCAGCTCACCTTCCGAGGCCGGGACAGGGGTAGGGCAGTACTTC. The variable domain in full, completed from reference TRBV18 and TRBJ2-7, reads NAGVMQNPRHLVRRRGQEARLRCSPMKGHSHVYWYRQLPEEGLKFMVYLQKENIIDESGMPKERFSAEFPKEGPSILRIQQVVRGDSAAYFCASSPSEAGTGVGQYFGPGTRLTVT.

The CDR3 DNA follows: TGTGCCAGCAGTAGGAGGGGTGGGGAGGAAAAACTGTTTTTT. Protein sequence: CASSRRGGEEKLFF. The V gene is TRBV6-5, the J gene TRBJ1-4; TRBD1 might be the D (5 bases). Germline values: CDR1 MNHEY, CDR2 SVGAGI. CDR3 length: 14 amino acids. V was cut by 5 bases and J by 8 bases, with 15 bases left in between.

The rearrangement uses TRBV5-1 and TRBJ2-7; 10 bases are shared with TRBD2. This CDR3 contains 15 residues. Unmatched junction bases numbered 11, after V lost 4 bases and J lost 7 bases. The V gene's germline CDR1 is SGHRS and CDR2 YFSETQ. The CDR3 spells CASSELAGGAREQYF. The CDR3, as DNA: TGCGCCAGCAGCGAATTAGCGGGAGGCGCGAGGGAGCAGTACTTC.

This clone was detected only a few times. This chain connects TRBV4-2 to TRBJ2-7; 9 bases agree with TRBD2. V trimming: 5 bases; J trimming: 2 bases; junction bases outside the gene matches: 7. The CDR3 contains 15 residues. CDR1 LGHNA and CDR2 YNFKEQ come from the germline V gene. DNA for the CDR3: TGTGCCAGCAGCTCACGACTAGCGGTAACCTACGAGCAGTACTTC. The encoded protein is CASSSRLAVTYEQYF.

The chain links TRBV7-3 to TRBJ2-3, with TRBD2 matching over 9 bases. Germline V gene lookup returns CDR1 SGHTA and CDR2 FQGTGA. V shed 0 bases and J 4 bases; nucleotides not matched to a gene: 14. The CDR3 has 19 amino acids. The CDR3 reads CASSLTRYIGGRASDTQYF. The CDR3 DNA sequence: TGTGCCAGCAGCTTAACCCGTTACATAGGCGGGAGGGCTTCAGATACGCAGTATTTT.

In its sample, this clone was seen once. In DNA form, the CDR3 reads TGCGCCAGCAGCCACACCGGGTTCAGGGAACAAGAGACCCAGTACTTC. Its translation: CASSHTGFREQETQYF. This chain joins TRBV4-1 and TRBJ2-5; TRBD1 is a possible D gene (5 bases). Germline V gives CDR1 MGHRA, CDR2 YSYEKL. This CDR3 contains 16 residues. The V end was cut by 3 bases, the J end by 2 bases, with 16 bases between.

The CDR3 loop is CASSDWAGGVGETQYF. CDR3 nucleotide sequence: TGTGCCAGCAGTGATTGGGCAGGGGGCGTCGGAGAGACCCAGTACTTC. This rearrangement joins TRBV6-1 to TRBJ2-5; 8 bases line up with TRBD1. The germline CDR1 and CDR2 sequences are MNHNS and SASEGT. Trimming at V came to 3 bases and at J to 4 bases, leaving 10 bases not matched to a gene. The CDR3 sequence is 16 residues long.

This clone was detected only once. The rearrangement uses TRBV5-6 and TRBJ2-3; D may be TRBD1 (6 bases). The V end lost 4 bases, the J end lost 5 bases, and 20 bases lay between the germline ends. In germline, CDR1 is SGHDT, CDR2 YYEEEE. The CDR3 has 16 amino acids. In DNA, the CDR3 is TGTGCCAGCAGCACCTTATACCGGGACACTGGAGATACGCAGTATTTT. As protein: CASSTLYRDTGDTQYF.

In this sample, this clone turned up once. The chain combines TRBV9 with TRBJ2-1, with TRBD2 matching over 11 bases. Germline assignment: CDR1 SGDLS and CDR2 YYNGEE. V dropped 4 bases and J dropped 4; count of bases not matched to a gene: 10. This CDR3 has 17 residues. CDR3 sequence: CASSLTLTSGAYNEQFF. The CDR3 DNA reads as TGTGCCAGCAGCCTAACCCTGACTAGCGGGGCATACAATGAGCAGTTCTTC.

The rearrangement joins TRBV5-4 to TRBJ1-3, with D hard to call. Trimming cost V 2 bases and J 0 bases, with 12 bases left between them. Per germline, CDR1 SGHNT and CDR2 YYREEE (reference sequence). The CDR3 covers 16 residues. The CDR3 loop is CASSFNARGSGNTIYF. The CDR3 DNA reads TGTGCCAGCAGCTTTAATGCCCGGGGCTCTGGAAACACCATATATTTT.

The chain has TRBV30 and TRBJ1-2; D possibly corresponds to TRBD1 (5 bases). The CDR3 is 12 residues long. Germline V CDR1 and CDR2: GTSNPN, SVGIG (reference sequence). Trimming took off 0 bases at V and 8 bases at J, with 10 bases between the two ends. The CDR3 sequence is CAWSVLGPGYTF. The CDR3 coding sequence is TGTGCCTGGAGTGTTCTGGGGCCCGGCTACACCTTC.

The chain couples TRBV19 to TRBJ2-3, with D possibly TRBD2 on 6 matching bases. Germline-derived CDR1 and CDR2 are LNHDA and SQIVND (reference sequence). CDR3 length: 15 residues. V lost 2 bases and J 1 base, leaving 10 bases between the germline ends. This CDR3 is CASSIRRGGTDTQYF. CDR3 sequence (DNA): TGTGCCAGTAGTATACGGAGGGGAGGCACAGATACGCAGTATTTT.

This clone occurred a few times. The chain employs TRBV19 and TRBJ2-7; a possible D gene is TRBD2 (6 bases). V was trimmed by 3 bases and J by 2 bases, leaving 17 bases between them. CDR1 and CDR2 (germline): LNHDA, SQIVND (reference sequence). The CDR3 is 16 residues long. The CDR3 here is CASSIISGTQTYEQYF. In DNA form, the CDR3 reads TGTGCCAGTAGTATTATCTCCGGGACTCAAACCTACGAGCAGTACTTC.

This clone has only a few counts. The chain is built from TRBV19 and TRBJ2-3, with 9 bases fitting TRBD2. Germline-derived CDR1 and CDR2 are LNHDA and SQIVND (reference sequence). The CDR3 is 13 amino acids. Germline trimming cut 6 bases from V and 7 bases from J; bases unmatched to any gene: 5. DNA of the CDR3: TGTGCCAGTAGGCCCAGCGGGGGGCATACGCAGTATTTT. This sequence encodes CASRPSGGHTQYF.

V gene TRBV7-6 combines with J gene TRBJ2-7, with 7 bases identical to TRBD2. The CDR3 runs to 17 residues. CDR1 and CDR2 (germline): SGHVS, FNYEAQ. V gave up 5 bases and J gave up 2 bases; unmatched junction bases: 15. CDR3 protein: CASSRLVGGRVPYEQYF. As DNA, the CDR3 is TGTGCCAGCAGCAGGCTCGTGGGAGGGCGGGTCCCCTACGAGCAGTACTTC.

Only one count was recorded for this clone. The genes are TRBV19 and TRBJ2-4; the match to TRBD1 covers 11 bases. V was pared by 0 bases and J by 1 base, with 8 bases of the junction left unmatched. Germline assignment: CDR1 LNHDA and CDR2 SQIVND (reference sequence). The CDR3 extends over 19 amino acids. This CDR3 reads CASSIEGGTGGTAKNIQYF. The CDR3 coding sequence is TGTGCCAGTAGTATAGAGGGAGGGACAGGGGGTACGGCCAAAAACATTCAGTACTTC. The full variable domain, rest sourced from reference TRBV19 and TRBJ2-4, is DGGITQSPKYLFRKEGQNVTLSCEQNLNHDAMYWYRQDPGQGLRLIYYSQIVNDFQKGDIAEGYSVSREKKESFPLTVTSAQKNPTAFYLCASSIEGGTGGTAKNIQYFGAGTRLSVL.